A single sample is the source of the 5 T cell receptor beta chains below, sequenced in a study of blood T cell repertoires in COVID-19. Clones were sequenced by immunoSEQ multiplex PCR, and TCRdb holds only the in-frame ones, with some missing. Of roughly 290,000 clones listed, roughly 88% are singletons. The sample consisted of PBMCs or T cells enriched from blood (not recorded which). Receptors were obtained from a woman in her 30s who had recovered from COVID-19.

The chain combines TRBV9 with TRBJ2-3, with 9 bases identical to TRBD2. Germline CDR1 reads SGDLS; CDR2 reads YYNGEE. The CDR3 is made up of 16 amino acids. The V segment lost 4 bases and the J segment 1 base; nucleotides outside the gene matches: 7. The CDR3 DNA sequence: TGTGCCAGCAGCCCAAGACGGACTAGCGGCACAGATACGCAGTATTTT. This gives the protein CASSPRRTSGTDTQYF.

V gene TRBV5-8 combines with J gene TRBJ2-7; 8 bases match TRBD2. Germline trimming cut 2 bases from V and 5 bases from J; bases unmatched to any gene: 12. The CDR3 spans 16 residues. Germline V gives CDR1 SGHTS, CDR2 YDEGEE. CDR3 coding DNA: TGTGCCAGCAGCTTAGGACTAGCAGAGGGGATTAACGAGCAGTACTTC. This gives the protein CASSLGLAEGINEQYF. Full variable domain (rest looked up from reference TRBV5-8 and TRBJ2-7): EAGVTQSPTHLIKTRGQQATLRCSPISGHTSVYWYQQALGLGLQFLLWYDEGEERNRGNFPPRFSGRQFPNYSSELNVNALELEDSALYLCASSLGLAEGINEQYFGPGTRLTVT.

This clone was picked up one time. A read error may account for a junction end that differs from germline. The chain has TRBV30 and TRBJ2-7, with 13 bases matching TRBD2. The CDR3 loop spans 12 amino acids. Germline V lookup: CDR1 GTSNPN, CDR2 SVGIG (reference sequence). The CDR3 DNA reads as TGTGCCTGGAGAAGGACTAGCGGGAGCCCTCACTTC. Its translation is CAWRRTSGSPHF.

The chain links TRBV27 to TRBJ2-3; 7 bases match TRBD2. The germline CDR1 and CDR2 sequences are MNHEY and SMNVEV (reference sequence). This CDR3 has 16 residues. J gave up 3 bases and V 6 bases, and 12 bases lay outside the gene matches. The CDR3 nucleotides read TGTGCCAGCAGCCGGGGACTAACGGCTGGAACAGATACGCAGTATTTT. It is translated as CASSRGLTAGTDTQYF.

The V and J genes are TRBV5-1 and TRBJ2-1; 7 bases map to TRBD1. Trimming removed 2 bases from V and 0 bases from J; junction bases left unmatched: 5. This CDR3 is 16 amino acids long. Germline lookup yields CDR1 SGHRS and CDR2 YFSETQ. Written as DNA, the CDR3 is TGCGCCAGCAGCTTATCCGGGACAGTCTCCTACAATGAGCAGTTCTTC. Translation gives CASSLSGTVSYNEQFF. The variable domain in full, with the rest retrieved from reference TRBV5-1 and TRBJ2-1, is KAGVTQTPRYLIKTRGQQVTLSCSPISGHRSVSWYQQTPGQGLQFLFEYFSETQRNKGNFPGRFSGRQFSNSRSEMNVSTLELGDSALYLCASSLSGTVSYNEQFFGPGTRLTVL.